This TCR beta chain was captured by sequencing in a study of tumor-infiltrating lymphocytes in primary liver carcinoma. The CDR3 is made up of 16 amino acids. V shed 5 bases and J shed 11 bases, with 27 bases lying between them. The germline V gene has CDR1 SGHAT and CDR2 FQNNGV. Constant-region priming of around 490 ng total RNA yielded TCR beta cDNA. The TCR beta library was amplified through three nested multiplex PCR rounds in a modified ARM-PCR procedure. The two initial PCR rounds, nine to eleven cycles each, used TRBV1-TRBV30 forward and C-beta reverse primers. TCRdb passed the multiplex PCR reads through MiXCR, listing each CDR3 protein once. The repertoire holds about 21,000 distinct CDR3 sequences, with approximately 70% as singletons. Each 20-30 mg portion of unsorted bulk tissue served as the source for co-extraction of RNA and DNA.

The sample taken for sequencing was liver tumor tissue from sampling region 1. Indicated subset: tumor region T1, superior pole. The chain links TRBV11-2 to TRBJ2-5, with D possibly TRBD2 on 6 matching bases. The source of this sequence is a middle-aged man with primary liver carcinoma and hepatitis B virus infection. The CDR3, as DNA: TGTGCCAGCAGCCAAACTCCTAGTGGGGGGAAAGAGGCACAGTACTTC. It translates to CASSQTPSGGKEAQYF.